The 21 T cell receptor beta chains below all came from one sample that was sequenced in a study of neurological immune-mediated disorders. Via MiXCR, TCRdb re-called the 5' RACE reads, giving one row per CDR3 protein. The sample contains more than 100,000 distinct CDR3 sequences, under 14% of which appear only once. Time point here: longitudinal time-point 3. The sample consisted of PBMCs. The receptors shown here come from a female donor with HTLV-1-associated myelopathy (HAM/TSP).

The chain has TRBV19 and TRBJ2-6; D gene unclear. V dropped 4 bases and J dropped 2 bases, with 9 bases sitting between them. The germline V gene has CDR1 LNHDA and CDR2 SQIVND (reference sequence). This CDR3 spans 15 amino acids. As DNA, the CDR3 is TGTGCCAGTAGTAAACGGACGGCTGGGGCCAACGTCCTGACTTTC. Translating it yields CASSKRTAGANVLTF.

The sample holds many counts of this clonotype. The genes are TRBV27 and TRBJ2-7; 9 positions match TRBD2. Germline V CDR1 and CDR2: MNHEY, SMNVEV (reference sequence). This CDR3 has 15 amino acids. The trim removed 7 bases at V and 0 bases at J, leaving 7 bases unmatched. The CDR3 DNA follows: TGTGCCAGCAAAGAAGGAGCGGGGGGCTCCTACGAGCAGTACTTC. It translates to CASKEGAGGSYEQYF.

This clonotype was seen only a few times. V gene TRBV4-1 combines with J gene TRBJ1-4; the D gene is possibly TRBD1 (5 bases). V dropped 0 bases and J dropped 5 bases, with 13 bases sitting between them. The CDR3 runs 16 residues. CDR1 is MGHRA and CDR2 is YSYEKL in the germline V gene. The CDR3 nucleotides are TGCGCCAGCAGCCAAGATGAGACAGCCCCAAATGAAAAACTGTTTTTT. This gives the protein CASSQDETAPNEKLFF.

This clonotype was seen at least ten times. The chain carries TRBV6-2 or TRBV6-3 and TRBJ1-1; 8 nucleotides agree with TRBD1. V shed 2 bases, J shed 7 bases, and the junction held 6 bases outside the gene matches. The CDR3 runs to 14 residues. The germline CDR1 and CDR2 sequences are MNHEY and SVGEGT. In nucleotides, the CDR3 is TGTGCCAGCAGTTACCGGACAGGGCGGGGTGAAGCTTTCTTT. Translation gives CASSYRTGRGEAFF.

This clonotype was detected a few times. J is TRBJ2-6 and V is TRBV18, with TRBD1 matching 7 bases. The CDR3 contains 16 residues. J gave up 2 bases and V 3 bases, and 4 bases lay outside the gene matches. Germline values: CDR1 KGHSH, CDR2 LQKENI. CDR3 in DNA: TGTGCCAGCTCACCCCCCGACAGGGCTGGGGCCAACGTCCTGACTTTC. Its protein product is CASSPPDRAGANVLTF.

Ten or more counts support this clonotype. This chain links TRBV4-1 with TRBJ2-3, with TRBD2 identical over 7 bases. CDR1 and CDR2 from the germline V gene are MGHRA and YSYEKL. The CDR3 sequence is 17 residues long. The junction had 9 bases not matched to a gene; V was cut back by 0 bases and J by 3 bases. As DNA, the CDR3 is TGCGCCAGCAGCCAAGATCGAACGGGGGGAGGAACAGATACGCAGTATTTT. Its translation: CASSQDRTGGGTDTQYF.

This clonotype has only a few counts. The junction does not match germline at one end; this may be a read error. The chain joins TRBV7-9 to TRBJ1-3, with D unclear. The CDR3 has 12 amino acids. The germline CDR1 and CDR2 sequences are SEHNR and FQNEAQ (reference sequence). CDR3 in amino acids: CASSYGGVDEVF. Here the CDR3 DNA reads TGTGCCAGCAGTTATGGCGGGGTTGATGAAGTTTTT.

This clonotype was counted ten times or more. J is TRBJ2-1 and V is TRBV20-1; 11 bases match TRBD2. This CDR3 has 15 residues. Losses at the gene ends were 5 bases for V and 3 bases for J; bases not matched to a gene: 6. The germline V gene has CDR1 DFQATT and CDR2 SNEGSKA (reference sequence). The chain's CDR3 is CSADGTSGLYNEQFF. The CDR3 DNA reads as TGCAGTGCTGACGGGACTAGCGGCCTCTACAATGAGCAGTTCTTC.

At least ten counts were recorded for this clonotype. This chain joins TRBV29-1 and TRBJ2-7; 10 positions agree with TRBD1. Per germline, CDR1 SQVTM and CDR2 ANQGSEA. This CDR3 spans 15 amino acids. With 7 bases clipped from V and 5 bases from J, the junction kept 14 bases outside the gene matches. The CDR3 DNA sequence: TGCAGCGCCTCAAAGACCGGGACAGGGGTCCACGAGCAGTACTTC. Protein sequence: CSASKTGTGVHEQYF.

This clonotype occurred many times. The V gene is TRBV29-1, the J gene TRBJ1-5, with 7 bases fitting TRBD1. Per germline, CDR1 SQVTM and CDR2 ANQGSEA. Germline trimming cut 4 bases from V and 7 bases from J; bases unmatched to any gene: 4. This CDR3 spans 12 amino acids. CDR3 region: CSVGTGDQPQHF. As DNA, the CDR3 is TGCAGCGTTGGTACAGGGGACCAGCCCCAGCATTTT.

This clonotype was detected ten times or more. The chain has TRBV5-1 and TRBJ2-2, with a possible D match to TRBD2 (6 bases). This CDR3 has 16 residues. In germline, CDR1 is SGHRS, CDR2 YFSETQ. With 6 bases removed from V and 4 bases from J, the gap between germline ends came to 19 bases. CDR3: CASNLDRRRGTGELFF. CDR3 DNA sequence: TGCGCCAGCAACCTGGATCGGCGGAGGGGCACCGGGGAGCTGTTTTTT.

This clonotype appeared many times. The V call is TRBV15, the J call TRBJ2-7, with D possibly TRBD1 on 7 matching bases. CDR3 length: 11 amino acids. V was trimmed by 10 bases and J by 6 bases, leaving 13 bases between them. CDR1 and CDR2 from the germline V gene are LNHNV and YYDKDF (reference sequence). CDR3 residues: CAISQGGEQYF. The CDR3 bases are TGTGCCATCAGTCAGGGGGGCGAGCAGTACTTC.

This clonotype is labeled as medium-sized. The V and J genes are TRBV12-3 or TRBV12-4 and TRBJ1-5; D is possibly TRBD1 (6 bases). With 3 bases removed from V and 1 base from J, the gap between germline ends came to 7 bases. CDR3 length equals 14 residues. The CDR3 nucleotides read TGTGCCAGCAGTTTCGGGACAAGCAATCAGCCCCAGCATTTT. It codes for CASSFGTSNQPQHF.

This clonotype was counted many times. This chain links TRBV20-1 with TRBJ2-5; 11 nucleotides agree with TRBD1. The length of the CDR3 is 18 residues. Germline-derived CDR1 and CDR2 are DFQATT and SNEGSKA (reference sequence). With V trimmed by 1 base and J by 1 base, 11 bases remained unmatched. The CDR3 coding sequence is TGCAGTGCTAGAGGAATCGGAAGGACAGGGGGCATCCAAGAGACCCAGTACTTC. Its translation is CSARGIGRTGGIQETQYF.

This clonotype was observed many times. This chain's CDR3 is CASSQGPAVSTDTQYF. CDR3 nucleotide sequence: TGTGCCAGCAGCCAAGGGCCAGCGGTGAGCACAGATACGCAGTATTTT. The chain recombines TRBV4-2 with TRBJ2-3; a weak D match, TRBD2 (5 bases). The CDR3 is made up of 16 amino acids. In germline, CDR1 is LGHNA, CDR2 YNFKEQ. Trimming stripped 1 base from V and 0 bases from J, with 11 bases between.

This clonotype was picked up many times. The V call is TRBV21-1, the J call TRBJ2-2; whether TRBD2, the table's D call, matches the DNA was not checked. TRBV21-1 is shown as a pseudogene. This CDR3 is 18 amino acids long. The CDR3 DNA reads as TGTGCCAGCACCCAAATCCTAGAGGGGGGCCGAAACACCGGGGAGCTGTTTTTT. It specifies CASTQILEGGRNTGELFF.

This clonotype occurred many times. The rearrangement joins TRBV4-2 to TRBJ2-2; the match to TRBD2 covers 8 bases. Germline lookup yields CDR1 LGHNA and CDR2 YNFKEQ. V lost 1 base and J lost 1; bases outside the gene matches: 5. The CDR3 loop spans 17 amino acids. The CDR3 protein is CASSQAGLVMNTGELFF. In DNA form, the CDR3 reads TGTGCCAGCAGCCAAGCGGGACTAGTGATGAACACCGGGGAGCTGTTTTTT.

There are many counts of this clonotype. The chain links TRBV5-1 to TRBJ2-1; tentatively, D is TRBD2 (6 bases). Trimming stripped 0 bases from V and 4 bases from J, with 11 bases between. This CDR3 has 15 residues. Germline values: CDR1 SGHRS, CDR2 YFSETQ. CDR3 residues: CASSLGVAGYNEQFF. CDR3 nucleotide sequence: TGCGCCAGCAGCTTGGGGGTCGCGGGGTACAATGAGCAGTTCTTC.

This clonotype has at least ten counts. The rearrangement joins TRBV5-1 to TRBJ1-1, with D perhaps matching TRBD1 (6 bases). The CDR3 is 16 amino acids. Looked up from germline, CDR1 is SGHRS and CDR2 is YFSETQ. Trimming shortened V by 3 bases and J by 3 bases, and 18 bases separated the two germline ends. The CDR3 here is CASSSLPGASHTEAFF. For the CDR3, the DNA is TGCGCCAGCAGCTCCCTCCCGGGGGCGTCCCACACTGAAGCTTTCTTT.

This clonotype came up many times. V gene TRBV10-1 combines with J gene TRBJ2-3, with D possibly TRBD2 on 7 matching bases. The CDR3 spans 16 residues. Germline lookup yields CDR1 WNHNN and CDR2 SYGVQD (reference sequence). Trimming pared 0 bases from V and 2 bases from J, leaving 12 bases between. As DNA, the CDR3 is TGCGCCAGCAGTGAGTCGTGGGGGGGCACCACAGATACGCAGTATTTT. Protein product: CASSESWGGTTDTQYF.

Comment on this clonotype: Mismatch with germline at one junction end may stem from a read error. The chain joins TRBV12-3 or TRBV12-4 to TRBJ2-2, with TRBD2 as a possible D gene (5 bases). This CDR3 region has 14 residues. DNA for the CDR3: TGTGCCAGCAGTTTAAAGGCACCCACCGGGGAGCTGCTTTTT. It is translated as CASSLKAPTGELLF.